Listed below are T cell receptor beta chains from one sample, sequenced in a study of T cell responses to AZD1222 COVID-19 vaccine. Sequencing used immunoSEQ multiplex PCR; TCRdb keeps in-frame clones, though not all of them. The data contain about 180,000 clones, 87% of them singletons. The sequenced sample was peripheral blood, obtained on day 0 of AZD1222 vaccination. The receptors come from an adult in good health. CDR3s include the opening cysteine and the closing phenylalanine or tryptophan. Fields, in order: CDR3 protein, CDR3 DNA, J gene, V gene, D gene, clone size. A D gene is named only where the DNA matches it firmly. Size values are once, few and many counts, or a class for expanded clones, and some rows have none.

CDR3: CASSQAELETQYF
DNA: TGTGCCAGCAGCCAAGCTGAGTTAGAGACCCAGTACTTC
J: TRBJ2-5
V: TRBV3-1/TRBV3-2
D: .
size: .

CDR3: CAWGDGLYEQYF
DNA: TGTGCCTGGGGGGACGGCCTCTACGAGCAGTACTTC
J: TRBJ2-7
V: TRBV30
D: .
size: .

CDR3: CASSSLENEKLFF
DNA: TGTGCCAGCAGTTCCCTAGAAAATGAAAAACTGTTTTTT
J: TRBJ1-4
V: TRBV28
D: .
size: .

CDR3: CASSYEGGTYEQYF
DNA: TGTGCCAGCAGTTATGAGGGAGGAACCTACGAGCAGTACTTC
J: TRBJ2-7
V: TRBV6-5
D: .
size: .

CDR3: CASQTAPTFNSPLHF
DNA: TGTGCCAGCCAGACAGCACCGACCTTTAATTCACCCCTCCACTTT
J: TRBJ1-6
V: TRBV27
D: .
size: .

CDR3: CASSQDWLANTQYF
DNA: TGTGCCAGCAGCCAAGATTGGTTAGCCAATACGCAGTATTTT
J: TRBJ2-3
V: TRBV4-2
D: .
size: .

CDR3: CASSVGAALNEKLFF
DNA: TGTGCCAGCAGCGTCGGGGCAGCTCTTAATGAAAAACTGTTTTTT
J: TRBJ1-4
V: TRBV9
D: .
size: once

CDR3: CAWSGQSATNEKLFF
DNA: TGTGCCTGGAGTGGGCAATCTGCAACTAATGAAAAACTGTTTTTT
J: TRBJ1-4
V: TRBV30
D: .
size: .

CDR3: CASRPPTSGRTTDTQYF
DNA: TGTGCCAGCAGGCCCCCGACTAGCGGGAGAACCACAGATACGCAGTATTTT
J: TRBJ2-3
V: TRBV3-1/TRBV3-2
D: TRBD2
size: .

CDR3: CAISEQANSETQYF
DNA: TGTGCCATCAGTGAACAGGCCAATTCGGAGACCCAGTACTTC
J: TRBJ2-5
V: TRBV10-3
D: .
size: .

CDR3: CSGRLETQYF
DNA: TGCAGCGGACGATTGGAGACCCAGTACTTC
J: TRBJ2-5
V: TRBV29-1
D: .
size: .

CDR3: CASKDGSFNEQYF
DNA: TGTGCCAGTAAGGACGGGAGCTTCAACGAGCAGTACTTC
J: TRBJ2-7
V: TRBV19
D: .
size: few

CDR3: CASKNRERSTEAFF
DNA: TGTGCCAGTAAAAACAGGGAAAGGTCCACTGAAGCTTTCTTT
J: TRBJ1-1
V: TRBV19
D: .
size: .

CDR3: CASSPGREGLGKNIQYF
DNA: TGTGCCAGCAGCCCAGGCAGGGAGGGGCTAGGCAAAAACATTCAGTACTTC
J: TRBJ2-4
V: TRBV7-8
D: TRBD2
size: once

CDR3: CASSQGTRSYEQYF
DNA: TGTGCCAGCAGCCAAGGGACTCGCTCCTACGAGCAGTACTTC
J: TRBJ2-7
V: TRBV3-1/TRBV3-2
D: .
size: .

CDR3: CAWSYSPLAGGYNEQFF
DNA: TGTGCCTGGAGTTATTCCCCGCTAGCGGGAGGTTACAATGAGCAGTTCTTC
J: TRBJ2-1
V: TRBV30
D: TRBD2
size: .

CDR3: CAWRHPPGLADNEQFF
DNA: TGTGCCTGGCGGCACCCACCGGGACTAGCGGACAATGAGCAGTTCTTC
J: TRBJ2-1
V: TRBV30
D: TRBD2
size: .

CDR3: CASRDGGGGWGEQFF
DNA: TGTGCCAGCAGGGACGGCGGCGGGGGATGGGGTGAGCAGTTCTTC
J: TRBJ2-1
V: TRBV6-5
D: TRBD2
size: few

CDR3: CASGDGESYEQYF
DNA: TGTGCCAGCGGAGACGGGGAATCCTACGAGCAGTACTTC
J: TRBJ2-7
V: TRBV5-5
D: .
size: .

CDR3: CAWSVLRGAISGYTF
DNA: TGTGCCTGGAGTGTACTGAGGGGCGCGATATCTGGCTACACCTTC
J: TRBJ1-2
V: TRBV30
D: .
size: .

CDR3: CASSLAPAGGSEQYF
DNA: TGCGCCAGCAGCTTGGCCCCAGCGGGAGGATCCGAGCAGTACTTC
J: TRBJ2-7
V: TRBV5-1
D: TRBD2
size: .

CDR3: CASSIVESGTDTQYF
DNA: TGCGCCAGCAGCATTGTTGAATCGGGCACAGATACGCAGTATTTT
J: TRBJ2-3
V: TRBV4-1
D: .
size: .

CDR3: CASSLVGLAGGPDREQYF
DNA: TGTGCCAGCAGCTTAGTTGGGCTAGCGGGAGGGCCGGACAGAGAGCAGTACTTC
J: TRBJ2-7
V: TRBV11-2
D: TRBD2
size: .

CDR3: CASSPRNPLVQYF
DNA: TGTGCCAGTAGTCCTCGGAACCCTTTAGTCCAGTACTTC
J: TRBJ2-5
V: TRBV19
D: .
size: .

CDR3: CASSLEMGSFEQYF
DNA: TGTGCCAGCAGCTTAGAGATGGGGAGTTTCGAGCAGTACTTC
J: TRBJ2-7
V: TRBV7-7
D: .
size: .

CDR3: CASSPRDGRETQYF
DNA: TGTGCCAGCTCACCGCGAGACGGTCGAGAGACCCAGTACTTC
J: TRBJ2-5
V: TRBV18
D: .
size: .

CDR3: CATSRGRERAGELFF
DNA: TGTGCCACCAGCAGAGGGCGGGAGCGGGCCGGGGAGCTGTTTTTT
J: TRBJ2-2
V: TRBV15
D: TRBD2
size: .

CDR3: CAWSLAGGQVQFF
DNA: TGTGCCTGGAGTCTCGCAGGGGGCCAGGTGCAGTTCTTC
J: TRBJ2-1
V: TRBV30
D: TRBD1
size: .

CDR3: CASSQVGSGGIYNEQFF
DNA: TGTGCCAGCAGCCAAGTGGGTAGCGGGGGGATCTACAATGAGCAGTTCTTC
J: TRBJ2-1
V: TRBV14
D: TRBD2
size: .

CDR3: CASSQFGSNQPQHF
DNA: TGTGCCAGCAGCCAATTTGGGAGCAATCAGCCCCAGCATTTT
J: TRBJ1-5
V: TRBV4-2
D: .
size: few

CDR3: CASCGGNNEQYF
DNA: TGTGCCAGCTGCGGAGGGAATAACGAGCAGTACTTC
J: TRBJ2-7
V: TRBV27
D: .
size: .

CDR3: CASSLISNTGYTF
DNA: TGTGCCAGCAGCTTAATTTCCAATACTGGCTACACCTTC
J: TRBJ1-2
V: TRBV5-5
D: .
size: .

CDR3: CASRVQGTGVSPLHF
DNA: TGTGCCAGCAGAGTCCAAGGGACAGGGGTTTCACCCCTCCACTTT
J: TRBJ1-6
V: TRBV7-8
D: TRBD1
size: .

CDR3: CASSPGVSPSLAAFF
DNA: TGCGCCAGCAGCCCGGGGGTTTCCCCTTCGCTAGCTGCTTTCTTT
J: TRBJ1-1
V: TRBV5-1
D: .
size: .

CDR3: CASSLEGLGNQPQHF
DNA: TGTGCCAGCAGCTTAGAGGGGTTGGGCAATCAGCCCCAGCATTTT
J: TRBJ1-5
V: TRBV11-2
D: .
size: .

CDR3: CASSDRGTSGTYEQYF
DNA: TGTGCCAGCAGTGACCGGGGGACTAGCGGGACATACGAGCAGTACTTC
J: TRBJ2-7
V: TRBV25-1
D: TRBD2
size: few

CDR3: CASSMTGSSYEQYF
DNA: TGTGCCAGTAGTATGACTGGGAGCTCCTACGAGCAGTACTTC
J: TRBJ2-7
V: TRBV19
D: .
size: .

CDR3: CASRRTEAGEQFF
DNA: TGTGCCAGCAGAAGGACGGAAGCTGGAGAGCAGTTCTTC
J: TRBJ2-1
V: TRBV2
D: .
size: .

CDR3: CASSPQGMKYGYTF
DNA: TGTGCCAGCAGCCCTCAGGGAATGAAGTATGGCTACACCTTC
J: TRBJ1-2
V: TRBV2
D: .
size: few

CDR3: CASSLAGGPYEQYF
DNA: TGTGCCAGTAGTCTAGCGGGAGGACCCTACGAGCAGTACTTC
J: TRBJ2-7
V: TRBV19
D: TRBD2
size: .

CDR3: CASSSGGSYNEQFF
DNA: TGTGCCAGCAGCTCGGGAGGAAGCTACAATGAGCAGTTCTTC
J: TRBJ2-1
V: TRBV7-6
D: TRBD2
size: .

CDR3: CASSLEGLATEQYF
DNA: TGTGCCAGCAGCTTGGAGGGACTAGCAACCGAGCAGTACTTC
J: TRBJ2-7
V: TRBV5-4
D: TRBD2
size: .

CDR3: CASSLRRDNEKLFF
DNA: TGTGCCAGCAGCTTGAGGAGGGACAATGAAAAACTGTTTTTT
J: TRBJ1-4
V: TRBV5-4
D: .
size: .

CDR3: CASSQPREAPTDTQYF
DNA: TGCGCCAGCAGCCAACCCCGGGAGGCACCAACAGATACGCAGTATTTT
J: TRBJ2-3
V: TRBV4-1
D: TRBD2
size: .

CDR3: CASGRRVTEAFF
DNA: TGTGCCAGCGGCCGCAGGGTCACTGAAGCTTTCTTT
J: TRBJ1-1
V: TRBV27
D: .
size: .

CDR3: CASSVAGTGGYGYTF
DNA: TGTGCCAGTAGCGTTGCCGGGACAGGGGGCTATGGCTACACCTTC
J: TRBJ1-2
V: TRBV19
D: TRBD1
size: few

CDR3: CASSGTSGFLSNTGELFF
DNA: TGTGCCAGCAGCGGGACTAGCGGGTTCCTGTCGAACACCGGGGAGCTGTTTTTT
J: TRBJ2-2
V: TRBV28
D: TRBD2
size: .

CDR3: CASSQGRIRNQPQHF
DNA: TGTGCCAGCAGCCAAGGCAGGATTCGGAACCAGCCCCAGCATTTT
J: TRBJ1-5
V: TRBV3-1/TRBV3-2
D: .
size: .

CDR3: CASTWTERDGYTF
DNA: TGTGCCAGCACCTGGACTGAGAGGGACGGCTACACCTTC
J: TRBJ1-2
V: TRBV12-3/TRBV12-4
D: .
size: .

CDR3: CASAGYEQYF
DNA: TGTGCCAGCGCGGGGTACGAGCAGTACTTC
J: TRBJ2-7
V: TRBV5-5
D: .
size: .